Below, 19 T cell receptor beta chains from the same sample are listed, as sequenced in a study of radiotherapy plus CTLA-4 blockade in lung cancer (dated by TCRdb to 2016 to 2018). Library construction relied on the immunoSEQ multiplex PCR assay. Sourced from immuneACCESS, this table was stored by TCRdb with only in-frame sequences that have V and J called. A share of the clones is absent; for the studies checked, an unresolved V gene accounts for under half, and the remainder has no known explanation. This sample lists 30,000 to 40,000 clones; about four fifths were detected once. The top ten hold less than 15% of the sample. Sequences were derived from peripheral blood, sampled from a patient treated with radiotherapy plus ipilimumab. The receptors here all came from a human donor with non-small cell lung cancer that progressed on radiotherapy plus ipilimumab.

This chain links TRBV7-8 with TRBJ1-4, with no clear D. Germline V lookup: CDR1 SGHVS, CDR2 FQNEAQ. The CDR3 runs 15 residues. V was pared by 1 base and J by 8 bases, with 14 bases between. CDR3 in amino acids: CASSLGRGWEEKLFF. The CDR3 DNA follows: TGTGCCAGCAGCTTAGGCCGAGGGTGGGAAGAAAAACTGTTTTTT.

The V gene is TRBV7-2, the J gene TRBJ2-5; perhaps TRBD2 as D (7 bases). The ends were cut back, 3 bases at V and 2 bases at J, with 13 bases in the middle. The CDR3 covers 15 residues. Per the germline V gene, CDR1 is SGHTA and CDR2 is FQGNSA. The CDR3 bases are TGTGCCAGCAGCTTCCGCCGGGGGGCTCAAGAGACCCAGTACTTC. Its translation is CASSFRRGAQETQYF.

The chain couples TRBV9 to TRBJ2-2; tentatively, D is TRBD2 (6 bases). Germline V CDR1 and CDR2: SGDLS, YYNGEE. Trimming cost V 0 bases and J 8 bases, with 8 bases left between them. This CDR3 contains 13 residues. The CDR3 loop reads CASSVVEGGELFF. The DNA of the CDR3 is TGTGCCAGCAGCGTAGTGGAGGGGGGGGAGCTGTTTTTT.

V gene TRBV10-3 combines with J gene TRBJ1-1; 8 bases fit TRBD1. The CDR3 has 13 residues. With 10 bases clipped from V and 5 bases from J, the junction kept 9 bases outside the gene matches. Germline CDR1 reads ENHRY; CDR2 reads SYGVKD. DNA for the CDR3: TGTGCCACGACCACAGGGGGAAGGACTGAAGCTTTCTTT. Encoded protein: CATTTGGRTEAFF.

This clone was counted only a few times. The J gene is TRBJ2-3, the V gene TRBV5-1, with 15 bases aligning to TRBD2. The CDR3 contains 19 residues. Germline loops: CDR1 SGHRS, CDR2 YFSETQ. Trimming at V came to 0 bases and at J to 2 bases, leaving 7 bases not matched to a gene. CDR3 loop: CASSLGGLAGGPLTDTQYF. In DNA, the CDR3 is TGCGCCAGCAGCTTGGGTGGACTAGCGGGAGGGCCTCTCACAGATACGCAGTATTTT.

The chain uses TRBV7-9 and TRBJ1-2; TRBD1 might be the D (5 bases). Trimming took off 3 bases at V and 6 bases at J, with 17 bases between the two ends. This CDR3 spans 15 amino acids. The V gene's germline CDR1 is SEHNR and CDR2 FQNEAQ (reference sequence). The CDR3 nucleotides read TGTGCCAGCAGCTTCCAGGGACGTTCTAGCGATGGCTACACCTTC. This encodes CASSFQGRSSDGYTF. Supplemented by reference TRBV7-9 and TRBJ1-2, the full variable domain reads DTGVSQNPRHKITKRGQNVTFRCDPISEHNRLYWYRQTLGQGPEFLTYFQNEAQLEKSRLLSDRFSAERPKGSFSTLEIQRTEQGDSAMYLCASSFQGRSSDGYTFGSGTRLTVV.

The chain uses TRBV15 and TRBJ1-5, with 7 bases matching TRBD1. The CDR3 runs 16 residues. With V trimmed by 5 bases and J by 5 bases, 12 bases remained unmatched. Germline CDR1 is LNHNV and CDR2 is YYDKDF (reference sequence). CDR3 protein: CATSGGGQVGDQPQHF. CDR3 DNA: TGTGCCACCAGCGGAGGAGGACAGGTTGGGGATCAGCCCCAGCATTTT.

The chain has TRBV5-4 and TRBJ1-2; 7 nucleotides match TRBD1. V shed 9 bases and J 8 bases; nucleotides not matched to a gene: 13. The CDR3 has 13 amino acids. In germline, CDR1 is SGHNT, CDR2 YYREEE (reference sequence). The CDR3 protein is CATTRQGVRGYTF. In nucleotides, the CDR3 is TGTGCCACTACGCGGCAGGGGGTAAGGGGCTACACCTTC.

The rearrangement joins TRBV5-4 to TRBJ2-3, with D tentatively TRBD2 (5 bases). CDR1 is SGHNT, CDR2 YYREEE, per germline (reference sequence). The V end was cut by 0 bases, the J end by 2 bases, with 13 bases between. This CDR3 contains 16 residues. In nucleotides, the CDR3 is TGTGCCAGCAGCTTGGCCTCTCGGGGTCCCACAGATACGCAGTATTTT. Its protein is CASSLASRGPTDTQYF.

This chain links TRBV6-6 with TRBJ2-5, with 7 bases fitting TRBD2. J was trimmed by 2 bases and V by 5 bases; bases with no gene match: 11. CDR1 and CDR2 from the germline V gene are MNHNY and SVGAGI (reference sequence). The CDR3 totals 16 residues. The CDR3 DNA is TGTGCCAGCAGTACGCACAGGTGGGGGGGACAAGAGACCCAGTACTTC. Translation gives CASSTHRWGGQETQYF.

The genes are TRBV5-1 and TRBJ1-1; D is perhaps TRBD1 (6 bases). Between the trimmed V and J ends, which lost 2 bases and 4 bases, there was a span of 18 bases. This CDR3 comprises 16 residues. Germline CDR1 SGHRS, CDR2 YFSETQ. CDR3 bases: TGCGCCAGCAGCTTTGTCGTCGGACGGGGGGCCACTGAAGCTTTCTTT. As protein: CASSFVVGRGATEAFF.

The rearrangement links TRBV28 to TRBJ1-1; possible D gene TRBD1, 6 bases. With 5 bases removed from V and 6 bases from J, the gap between germline ends came to 13 bases. This CDR3 is 13 amino acids long. Germline CDR1 and CDR2: MDHEN and SYDVKM. The CDR3 region has the DNA TGTGCCAGCAGTATAGGGGGAATCGCTGAAGCTTTCTTT. Protein sequence: CASSIGGIAEAFF.

The chain uses TRBV29-1 and TRBJ1-1; no clear D gene. Trimming took 7 bases from V and 8 from J, leaving 5 bases between them. The CDR3 is 8 amino acids. From germline, CDR1 is SQVTM and CDR2 ANQGSEA. For the CDR3, the DNA is TGCAGCGCCCGAGAAGCTTTCTTT. It yields the protein CSAREAFF. The whole variable domain, filled in from reference TRBV29-1 and TRBJ1-1, reads SAVISQKPSRDICQRGTSLTIQCQVDSQVTMMFWYRQQPGQSLTLIATANQGSEATYESGFVIDKFPISRPNLTFSTLTVSNMSPEDSSIYLCSAREAFFGQGTRLTVV.

This chain connects TRBV7-3 to TRBJ1-5; no firm D call. The germline V and J ends were trimmed by 0 bases and 12 bases, with 18 bases remaining between them. Per germline, CDR1 SGHTA and CDR2 FQGTGA. This CDR3 contains 15 residues. The CDR3 is CASSLTGVAGQGQHF. The CDR3 DNA reads as TGTGCCAGCAGCTTAACGGGTGTGGCAGGCCAAGGCCAGCATTTT. The whole variable domain, filled in from reference TRBV7-3 and TRBJ1-5, reads GAGVSQTPSNKVTEKGKYVELRCDPISGHTALYWYRQSLGQGPEFLIYFQGTGAADDSGLPNDRFFAVRPEGSVSTLKIQRTERGDSAVYLCASSLTGVAGQGQHFGDGTRLSIL.

V usage is TRBV5-1 and J usage is TRBJ2-5; a weak D match, TRBD2 (5 bases). CDR3 length: 15 amino acids. Germline V CDR1 and CDR2: SGHRS, YFSETQ. V shed 6 bases and J shed 2 bases, with 17 bases lying between them. The CDR3 spells CASIREPLGQETQYF. CDR3 in DNA: TGCGCCAGCATAAGGGAGCCCCTCGGGCAAGAGACCCAGTACTTC.

The V and J genes are TRBV9 and TRBJ2-5; 7 bases match TRBD1. With V trimmed by 3 bases and J by 2 bases, 7 bases remained unmatched. Germline V gene data show CDR1 as SGDLS and CDR2 as YYNGEE. The CDR3 runs 15 residues. Here the CDR3 reads CASSAWDSPQETQYF. CDR3 DNA sequence: TGTGCCAGCAGCGCCTGGGACAGTCCTCAAGAGACCCAGTACTTC.

The rearrangement uses TRBV28 and TRBJ2-3; maybe TRBD2 (6 bases). CDR1 and CDR2 (germline): MDHEN, SYDVKM. Trimming stripped 4 bases from V and 4 bases from J, with 12 bases between. The CDR3 consists of 14 residues. The CDR3 region is CASSYTGVPDTQYF. CDR3 DNA: TGTGCCAGCAGTTATACGGGAGTGCCAGATACGCAGTATTTT.

The genes are TRBV5-5 and TRBJ1-5; tentative D call: TRBD1 (6 bases). Trimming stripped 0 bases from V and 0 bases from J, with 7 bases between. This CDR3 region has 15 residues. Germline CDR1 is SGHKS and CDR2 is YYEKEE (reference sequence). The CDR3 sequence: CASSLGTASNQPQHF. CDR3 sequence (DNA): TGTGCCAGCAGCTTGGGGACAGCTAGCAATCAGCCCCAGCATTTT.

The rearrangement joins TRBV29-1 to TRBJ2-5; D perhaps matches TRBD1 (5 bases). Germline V CDR1 and CDR2: SQVTM, ANQGSEA. The CDR3 extends over 12 amino acids. Between the trimmed V and J ends, which lost 4 bases and 5 bases, there was a span of 11 bases. The CDR3 loop reads CSVGAGSETQYF. As DNA, the CDR3 is TGCAGCGTTGGGGCAGGGTCCGAGACCCAGTACTTC. The full variable domain, in which reference TRBV29-1 and TRBJ2-5 provide the parts outside the CDR3, is SAVISQKPSRDICQRGTSLTIQCQVDSQVTMMFWYRQQPGQSLTLIATANQGSEATYESGFVIDKFPISRPNLTFSTLTVSNMSPEDSSIYLCSVGAGSETQYFGPGTRLLVL.